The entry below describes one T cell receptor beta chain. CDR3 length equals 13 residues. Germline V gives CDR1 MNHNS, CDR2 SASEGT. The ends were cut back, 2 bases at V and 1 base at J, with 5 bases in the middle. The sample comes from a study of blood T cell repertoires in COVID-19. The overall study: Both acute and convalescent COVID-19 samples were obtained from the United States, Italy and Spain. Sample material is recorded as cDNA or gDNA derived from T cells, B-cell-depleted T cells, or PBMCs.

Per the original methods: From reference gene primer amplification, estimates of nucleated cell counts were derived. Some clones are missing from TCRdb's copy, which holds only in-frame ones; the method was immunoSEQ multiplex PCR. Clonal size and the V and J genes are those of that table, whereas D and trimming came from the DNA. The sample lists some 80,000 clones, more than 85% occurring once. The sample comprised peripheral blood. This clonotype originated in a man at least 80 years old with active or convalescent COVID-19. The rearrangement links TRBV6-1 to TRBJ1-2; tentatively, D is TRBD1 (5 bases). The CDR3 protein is CASSERGNYGYTF. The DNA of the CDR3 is TGTGCCAGCAGTGAAAGGGGTAACTATGGCTACACCTTC.